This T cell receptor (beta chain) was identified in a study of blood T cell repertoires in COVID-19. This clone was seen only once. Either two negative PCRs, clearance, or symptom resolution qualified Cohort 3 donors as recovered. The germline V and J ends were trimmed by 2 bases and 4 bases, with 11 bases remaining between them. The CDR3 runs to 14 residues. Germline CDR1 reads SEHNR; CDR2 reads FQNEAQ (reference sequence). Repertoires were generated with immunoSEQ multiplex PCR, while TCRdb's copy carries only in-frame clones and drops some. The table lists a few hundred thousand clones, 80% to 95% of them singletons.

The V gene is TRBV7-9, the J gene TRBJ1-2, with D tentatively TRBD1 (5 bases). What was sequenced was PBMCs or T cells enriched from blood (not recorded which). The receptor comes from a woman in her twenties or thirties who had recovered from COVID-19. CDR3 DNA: TGTGCCAGCAGCTTACAGAGGGACTTCTATGGCTACACCTTC. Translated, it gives CASSLQRDFYGYTF.